The clone carrying this T cell receptor beta chain has only a few counts. Its antigen is unknown. A second PCR of roughly 7 to 11 cycles used a sample-barcoded 5' primer and a J-beta primer mix. With 12 random nucleotides, a template-switch adaptor tagged each individual cDNA molecule. Every sample gave at least 3 million paired-end reads containing CDR3. TCRdb independently ran MiXCR on the 5' RACE reads; one entry per CDR3 protein. The sample shows around 1,000,000 distinct CDR3 sequences, around two fifths of them seen only once. The data originate from a study of blood T cells in healthy people across ages. Study-wide results and caveats: Among long-lived donors, naive CD4+ cells were more numerous and diversity higher than in aged donors.

V lost 0 bases, J lost 11 bases, and 13 bases lay in between. This CDR3 comprises 13 residues. Looked up from germline, CDR1 is LGHDT and CDR2 is YNNKEL (reference sequence). In terms of origin and age, donors were healthy Caucasian individuals from Russia aged 6 to 90. The gene calls are TRBV3-1 and TRBJ1-2; perhaps TRBD1 as D (6 bases). Material for sequencing was blood. The clonotype originates from a man aged 18 to 29 in good health. CDR3 sequence reads: CASSQDGRRGYTF. Written as DNA, the CDR3 is TGTGCCAGCAGCCAAGATGGGCGTAGGGGGTACACCTTC.